A single sample is the source of the 18 T cell receptor beta chains below, sequenced in a study of blood T cell repertoires in COVID-19. The data were produced by immunoSEQ multiplex PCR, yet TCRdb's version contains in-frame clones alone and is incomplete. Altogether about 120,000 clones are present, 79% being singletons, with the ten largest covering around 3.9%. The sample comprised peripheral blood. The receptor set was obtained from a woman over 75 with acute or convalescent COVID-19.

V is TRBV4-2 and J is TRBJ1-1, with TRBD1 matching 8 bases. CDR1 is LGHNA, CDR2 YNFKEQ, per germline. The CDR3 consists of 17 residues. After removal of 1 base from V and 0 bases from J, the junction contained 7 bases not matched to a gene. CDR3 amino acids: CASSQGVPGQVNTEAFF. The CDR3 region has the DNA TGTGCCAGCAGCCAAGGAGTCCCGGGACAGGTGAACACTGAAGCTTTCTTT.

The chain's CDR3 is CATSRGVRVGDTEAFF. CDR3 nucleotides: TGTGCCACCAGCAGAGGTGTGAGGGTCGGGGACACTGAAGCTTTCTTT. The chain is built from TRBV15 and TRBJ1-1; D gene unclear. Between the trimmed V and J ends, which lost 1 base and 3 bases, there was a span of 15 bases. Germline CDR1 and CDR2: LNHNV and YYDKDF (reference sequence). The CDR3 is 16 residues long.

This clone was seen a few times. The chain recombines TRBV5-4 with TRBJ2-1; D not resolved. Trimming stripped 0 bases from V and 0 bases from J, with 13 bases between. This CDR3 comprises 17 residues. Looked up from germline, CDR1 is SGHNT and CDR2 is YYREEE (reference sequence). The CDR3 is CASSLVHSRSSYNEQFF. The CDR3 bases are TGTGCCAGCAGCTTGGTTCACTCGAGAAGCTCCTACAATGAGCAGTTCTTC.

This rearrangement joins TRBV7-6 to TRBJ2-3; 15 bases map to TRBD2. The junction had 6 bases not matched to a gene; V was cut back by 5 bases and J by 6 bases. The CDR3 totals 16 residues. The V gene's germline CDR1 is SGHVS and CDR2 FNYEAQ. CDR3 amino acids: CASSPGTSGGRDTQYF. The CDR3 DNA is TGTGCCAGCAGCCCAGGGACTAGCGGGGGGAGGGATACGCAGTATTTT.

V is TRBV9 and J is TRBJ2-7; the D gene is possibly TRBD1 (5 bases). Looked up from germline, CDR1 is SGDLS and CDR2 is YYNGEE. V lost 0 bases and J lost 1, with 11 bases in between. The CDR3 contains 15 residues. The DNA for the CDR3 is TGTGCCAGCAGCGTAGTAGGGGATTGGTCCTACGAGCAGTACTTC. It yields the protein CASSVVGDWSYEQYF. The full variable domain, in which reference TRBV9 and TRBJ2-7 provide the parts outside the CDR3, is DSGVTQTPKHLITATGQRVTLRCSPRSGDLSVYWYQQSLDQGLQFLIQYYNGEERAKGNILERFSAQQFPDLHSELNLSSLELGDSALYFCASSVVGDWSYEQYFGPGTRLTVT.

This chain joins TRBV2 and TRBJ2-4; possibly TRBD2 for D (6 bases). V was trimmed by 7 bases and J by 6 bases, leaving 16 bases between them. Germline CDR1 is SNHLY and CDR2 is FYNNEI. The CDR3 runs 14 residues. Written as DNA, the CDR3 is TGTGCCAGCATGGTGGCGGGAATGGCAAACATTCAGTACTTC. Residues: CASMVAGMANIQYF.

This chain's CDR3 is CASSETLTALNTGELFF. CDR3 in DNA: TGTGCCAGCAGTGAAACTCTCACAGCCTTAAACACCGGGGAGCTGTTTTTT. The rearrangement joins TRBV6-1 to TRBJ2-2; D remains unclear. CDR1 is MNHNS, CDR2 SASEGT, per germline. This CDR3 is built from 17 residues. V lost 2 bases, J lost 2 bases, and 15 bases lay in between.

V and J are TRBV15 and TRBJ1-5; D possibly corresponds to TRBD1 (5 bases). Looked up from germline, CDR1 is LNHNV and CDR2 is YYDKDF (reference sequence). The CDR3 has 15 residues. V was pared by 4 bases and J by 2 bases, with 12 bases between. CDR3 DNA sequence: TGTGCCACCAGCACATATGGAGGGGGCAATCAGCCCCAGCATTTT. Translation: CATSTYGGGNQPQHF.

This rearrangement joins TRBV12-3 or TRBV12-4 to TRBJ1-5; D not certain. The CDR3 has 13 residues. V lost 3 bases to trimming and J lost 4 bases, with 7 bases between them. Written as DNA, the CDR3 is TGTGCCAGCAGTTTTGAGAGGAATCAGCCCCAGCATTTT. Its translation is CASSFERNQPQHF.

The V call is TRBV6-5, the J call TRBJ1-1; D gene uncertain. Trimming stripped 5 bases from V and 0 bases from J, with 13 bases between. There are 15 residues in the CDR3. The germline gives CDR1 MNHEY, CDR2 SVGAGI. The CDR3 protein is CASSTGRYMNTEAFF. The CDR3 DNA follows: TGTGCCAGCAGTACCGGGAGATACATGAACACTGAAGCTTTCTTT.

This chain uses TRBV5-3 with TRBJ1-2; a possible D gene is TRBD1 (5 bases). TRBV5-3 is marked as an open reading frame, function uncertain. The CDR3 length is 13 residues. Trimming cost V 2 bases and J 6 bases, with 11 bases left between them. CDR3 DNA sequence: TGTGCCAGAAGCTTCCCGCAGGGTGATGGCTACACCTTC. It is translated as CARSFPQGDGYTF.

Concerning this clone itself: This specimen includes other DNA sequences encoding the same CDR3. The gene calls are TRBV18 and TRBJ1-3, with D unclear. Trimming cost V 3 bases and J 0 bases, with 9 bases left between them. The CDR3 is made up of 15 amino acids. Germline V lookup: CDR1 KGHSH, CDR2 LQKENI. The CDR3 DNA follows: TGTGCCAGCTCACCTTTGGCCGACTCTGGAAACACCATATATTTT. This translates into CASSPLADSGNTIYF.

The J gene is TRBJ1-5, the V gene TRBV19; TRBD1 aligns across 7 bases. Losses at the gene ends were 6 bases for V and 7 bases for J; bases not matched to a gene: 12. CDR3 size: 15 residues. The germline CDR1 and CDR2 sequences are LNHDA and SQIVND (reference sequence). This CDR3 reads CASSNPPTGQQPQHF. The DNA for the CDR3 is TGTGCCAGTAGCAACCCGCCGACAGGGCAACAGCCCCAGCATTTT.

V gene TRBV6-2 or TRBV6-3 combines with J gene TRBJ2-7; 9 positions match TRBD2. The V segment lost 2 bases and the J segment 2 bases; nucleotides outside the gene matches: 13. Germline CDR1 reads MNHEY; CDR2 reads SVGEGT. The CDR3 has 18 residues. The CDR3 loop is CASSYEPLRGLATYEQYF. DNA of the CDR3: TGTGCCAGCAGTTACGAGCCCCTTCGCGGACTAGCGACCTACGAGCAGTACTTC.

The chain joins TRBV10-2 to TRBJ1-1; no definite D call. The CDR3 consists of 14 residues. Trimming took off 0 bases at V and 5 bases at J, with 10 bases between the two ends. From germline, CDR1 is WSHSY and CDR2 SAAADI. The CDR3 loop is CASSESNIETEAFF. In nucleotides, the CDR3 is TGCGCCAGCAGTGAGTCGAACATTGAAACTGAAGCTTTCTTT.

This sequence joins TRBV7-6 and TRBJ1-4; D is ambiguous. CDR1 and CDR2 (germline): SGHVS, FNYEAQ. The CDR3 runs to 14 residues. Trimming took off 3 bases at V and 0 bases at J, with 5 bases between the two ends. The CDR3 loop reads CASSLAATNEKLFF. In DNA, the CDR3 is TGTGCCAGCAGCTTGGCCGCAACTAATGAAAAACTGTTTTTT.

The chain employs TRBV2 and TRBJ2-2; 8 bases are a match to TRBD2. This CDR3 spans 16 amino acids. The germline V gene has CDR1 SNHLY and CDR2 FYNNEI. V was pared by 6 bases and J by 0 bases, with 6 bases of the junction left unmatched. Here the CDR3 DNA reads TGTGCCAGCAGCTTCACTAGCGGTCCGAACACCGGGGAGCTGTTTTTT. The encoded protein is CASSFTSGPNTGELFF.

This clone was counted a few times. The chain has TRBV2 and TRBJ2-5; TRBD2 aligns across 10 bases. Germline CDR1 and CDR2: SNHLY and FYNNEI. CDR3 length: 14 residues. After removal of 10 bases from V and 7 bases from J, the junction contained 12 bases not matched to a gene. CDR3 sequence (DNA): TGTGCCACCCGACTAGCGGGTGACCTAGGGACCCAGTACTTC. Protein product: CATRLAGDLGTQYF.